The rows below give T cell receptor beta chains drawn from one sample of a study of regulatory T cells in long-lasting Graves disease. MiXCR was run by TCRdb on the multiplex PCR reads, yielding one entry per CDR3 protein. The sample has fewer than 450,000 distinct CDR3 sequences, approximately 15% seen once. This same sample was also taken into another study, of T cells in Graves' hyperthyroidism and ophthalmopathy.

The sample consisted of peripheral blood mononuclear cells (PBMCs), taken at new diagnosis, from a patient treated with antithyroid drugs. The receptors were sampled from a middle-aged woman with Graves disease. Each CDR3 is given with its conserved first and last residue. Fields, in order: V gene, D gene, J gene, clone size, CDR3 DNA, CDR3 protein. A D gene is named only where the DNA matches it firmly. Clone size is given for some rows only: seen once, a few or many times, or a class if the clone is expanded.

TRBV12-3/TRBV12-4	-	TRBJ1-5	many	TGTGCCAGCAGTTTATCCAGACATCATAGCAATCAGCCCCAGCATTTT	CASSLSRHHSNQPQHF
TRBV5-1	-	TRBJ2-7	-	TGCGCCAGCAGCTTGGATAGGTTGGGATACGAGCAGTACTTC	CASSLDRLGYEQYF
TRBV28	TRBD2	TRBJ2-1	many	TGTGCCAGCAGCAAGAGGGGCGGGGGGGTCAATGAGCAGTTCTTC	CASSKRGGGVNEQFF
TRBV28	-	TRBJ2-5	-	TGTGCCAGCAGTTCGAGACAGAAAGAGACCCAGTACTTC	CASSSRQKETQYF
TRBV2	-	TRBJ1-4	-	TGTGCCAGCACCGGGGGGGAAAAACTGTTTTTT	CASTGGEKLFF
TRBV14	-	TRBJ1-1	few	TGTGCCAGCAGCCAAACTCAGGGTTGGGAAGCTTTCTTT	CASSQTQGWEAFF
TRBV3-1	TRBD1	TRBJ2-2	few	TGTGCCAGCAGCCAAGAAACAGGGGCAGGCACCGGGGAGCTGTTTTTT	CASSQETGAGTGELFF
TRBV2	-	TRBJ1-3	many	TGTGCCAGCAGTGGCGGGCAAGCCTCTGGAAACACCATATATTTT	CASSGGQASGNTIYF
TRBV11-2	-	TRBJ1-5	many	TGTGCCAGCAGCTTGGGGGTTGGTAAGCCCCAGCATTTT	CASSLGVGKPQHF
TRBV12-3/TRBV12-4	TRBD1	TRBJ2-7	-	TGTGCCAGCACGACAGGGGGCCGGGAGCAGTACTTC	CASTTGGREQYF
TRBV11-3	-	TRBJ2-3	many	TGTGCCAGTCAGGGTAGGCTCACAGATACGCAGTATTTT	CASQGRLTDTQYF
TRBV12-3/TRBV12-4	TRBD1	TRBJ1-5	many	TGTGCCAGCAGTTTAGTTGCCAGGGGGCTCGTACGGTACCATCAGCCCCAGCATTTT	CASSLVARGLVRYHQPQHF
TRBV27	TRBD1	TRBJ1-1	many	TGTGCCAGCAGCACCCCCTCCCAGGACAGGGTACCGGAAGCTTTCTTT	CASSTPSQDRVPEAFF
TRBV11-2	TRBD2	TRBJ2-7	many	TGTGCCAGCAGAGGCCTGATCTCGCGGGAGGGGACCTACGAGCAGTACTTC	CASRGLISREGTYEQYF
TRBV9	TRBD2	TRBJ2-1	few	TGTGCCAGCAGCGCAGCGGGAGGGGGCTTTAATGAGCAGTTCTTC	CASSAAGGGFNEQFF
TRBV27	-	TRBJ1-6	many	TGTGCCAGCAGTTTAAGGGGCGACTCACCCCTCCACTTT	CASSLRGDSPLHF
TRBV9	-	TRBJ2-1	few	TGTGCCAGCAGCCCCCGGTTAGTCGGGGATGAGCAGTTCTTC	CASSPRLVGDEQFF
TRBV7-3	-	TRBJ2-5	many	TGTGCCAGCAGCACAGGGACGGGCGAGGAGACCCAGTACTTC	CASSTGTGEETQYF
TRBV11-2	-	TRBJ2-7	many	TGTGCCAGCAGCTTAGTAGCCGGACGGGGAGCCTACGAGCAGTACTTC	CASSLVAGRGAYEQYF
TRBV18	-	TRBJ2-5	many	TGTGCCAGCTCATCCTTCTCTCGTCCAACCTCCAAGGAGAACCAGTACTTC	CASSSFSRPTSKENQYF
TRBV27	-	TRBJ2-7	-	TGTGCCAGCAATGAGTGCTTGGGGGAGCAGTACTTC	CASNECLGEQYF
TRBV5-1	TRBD1	TRBJ1-4	-	TGCGCCAGCAGCCCAGCAGGGGGTAATAATGAAAAACTGTTTTTT	CASSPAGGNNEKLFF
TRBV7-2	-	TRBJ2-7	few	TGTGCCAGCAGCTTAGAAGGGTCTTTTAATTACGAGCAGTACTTC	CASSLEGSFNYEQYF
TRBV20-1	-	TRBJ1-5	-	TGCAGTGCTAGAGGGGGGTGGGCAAATCAGCCCCAGCATTTT	CSARGGWANQPQHF
TRBV29-1	-	TRBJ2-3	few	TGCAGCGTTGAGAGCGTCAGCACAGATACGCAGTATTTT	CSVESVSTDTQYF
TRBV29-1	-	TRBJ2-3	many	TGCAGCGTTGCAAGCAGGGGTCCATTAGGGGATACGCAGTATTTT	CSVASRGPLGDTQYF
TRBV7-9	-	TRBJ2-2	-	TGTGCCAGCAGCTACACCAGGATCACCGGGGAGCTGTTTTTT	CASSYTRITGELFF
TRBV12-3/TRBV12-4	-	TRBJ1-5	few	TGTGCCAGCAGTCCCCTGGGGTTTAGCAATCAGCCCCAGCATTTT	CASSPLGFSNQPQHF
TRBV6-1	-	TRBJ2-5	many	TGTGCCAGCAGTGAAGGCCAGTTCGGCCAAGAGACCCAGTACTTC	CASSEGQFGQETQYF
TRBV2	TRBD2	TRBJ2-7	many	TGTGCCAGCAGTGCTAGGACTAGCGGGAAGTACGAGCAGTACTTC	CASSARTSGKYEQYF
TRBV28	-	TRBJ1-5	many	TGTGCCAGCAGTTTAATGGGACGTAGGGATCAGCCCCAGCATTTT	CASSLMGRRDQPQHF
TRBV7-8	TRBD2	TRBJ2-7	many	TGTGCCAGCAGCCCCCAGAGACTAGCGCCGACCTACGAGCAGTACTTC	CASSPQRLAPTYEQYF
TRBV11-2	-	TRBJ2-4	many	TGTGCCAGCAGCCCCCTAGGTGCTTCTACCGGGACAAAGAAAAACATTCAGTACTTC	CASSPLGASTGTKKNIQYF